The 24 T cell receptor beta chains listed next were all sequenced from one sample in a study of long-term antiretroviral therapy in people with HIV (dated by TCRdb to the early 2020s). The immunoSEQ hsTCRB v3.0 assay was used at survey level resolution to sequence the TRB variable region. This is the immuneACCESS table as TCRdb keeps it, with only in-frame sequences that have V and J called. A part of the clones is gone; compared with another copy, unresolved V genes explain less than half, and the rest is unexplained. Counted in this sample were tens of thousands of clones; about 95% of them appeared once. Less than 3.5% of the sample comes from the top ten. The specimen was unsorted PBMCs, collected 3.7 years after starting antiretroviral therapy. These receptors came from a woman aged 50 to 65 with HIV.

This chain uses TRBV6-5 with TRBJ1-1; TRBD1 is a possible D gene (6 bases). The germline V gene has CDR1 MNHEY and CDR2 SVGAGI. Trimming cost V 8 bases and J 3 bases, with 19 bases left between them. The CDR3 contains 15 residues. For the CDR3, the DNA is TGTGCCAGCGATCCACAGGGAGGTCCGGACACTGAAGCTTTCTTT. Translated: CASDPQGGPDTEAFF.

The chain joins TRBV7-9 to TRBJ1-1, with TRBD1 as a possible D gene (5 bases). Trimming took off 1 base at V and 1 base at J, with 7 bases between the two ends. The length of the CDR3 is 14 residues. Germline lookup yields CDR1 SEHNR and CDR2 FQNEAQ (reference sequence). The CDR3 is CASSLGQGNTEAFF. CDR3 coding DNA: TGTGCCAGCAGCTTAGGGCAGGGGAACACTGAAGCTTTCTTT. Supplemented by reference TRBV7-9 and TRBJ1-1, the full variable domain reads DTGVSQNPRHKITKRGQNVTFRCDPISEHNRLYWYRQTLGQGPEFLTYFQNEAQLEKSRLLSDRFSAERPKGSFSTLEIQRTEQGDSAMYLCASSLGQGNTEAFFGQGTRLTVV.

The chain couples TRBV14 to TRBJ2-3; D gene unclear. V was cut by 0 bases and J by 6 bases, with 19 bases left in between. The CDR3 loop spans 17 amino acids. Germline V gene data show CDR1 as SGHDN and CDR2 as FVKESK. The CDR3 loop reads CASSQERGVAVKDTQYF. The DNA of the CDR3 is TGTGCCAGCAGCCAAGAACGTGGCGTAGCAGTGAAGGATACGCAGTATTTT.

The genes are TRBV7-2 and TRBJ2-5; 7 bases match TRBD1. The V gene end was trimmed by 5 bases and the J gene end by 5 bases; junction bases not matched to a gene: 11. This CDR3 is built from 15 residues. Looked up from germline, CDR1 is SGHTA and CDR2 is FQGNSA. The CDR3 sequence: CASSPKALRGETQYF. The CDR3 DNA reads as TGTGCCAGCAGCCCAAAGGCCCTCAGGGGGGAGACCCAGTACTTC.

By frequency in the sample, this clone is medium-sized. The gene calls are TRBV11-2 and TRBJ2-3; 10 nucleotides match TRBD2. The junction had 9 bases not matched to a gene; V was cut back by 4 bases and J by 5 bases. Germline CDR1 reads SGHAT; CDR2 reads FQNNGV. This CDR3 has 16 amino acids. Written as DNA, the CDR3 is TGTGCCAGCAGCTGGCTAGCGGGGGTCCCCGGAGATACGCAGTATTTT. Translating gives CASSWLAGVPGDTQYF.

V usage is TRBV6-4 and J usage is TRBJ1-6, with 7 bases that match TRBD1. Germline V gives CDR1 MRHNA, CDR2 SNTAGT. The CDR3 is 14 residues long. J lost 9 bases, V lost 3 bases, and 5 bases had no gene match. In DNA, the CDR3 is TGTGCCAGCAGTGAGATAGGGGGCGTTTCACCCCTCCACTTT. It encodes CASSEIGGVSPLHF.

The chain carries TRBV5-1 and TRBJ2-7, with 7 positions matching TRBD1. The germline V gene has CDR1 SGHRS and CDR2 YFSETQ. The CDR3 extends over 14 amino acids. The ends lost 2 bases at V and 5 bases at J; junction bases unmatched: 7. The CDR3 nucleotides are TGCGCCAGCAGCTTACGAGGGGGCAGGGACGAGCAGTACTTC. Its translation: CASSLRGGRDEQYF.

In the case of this clone: An end of the junction differs from the germline gene, which may be a read error. CDR3 bases: TGTGCTAGCAGCTTACTGGGGGCCGGAGAGACCCAGTACTTC. It specifies CASSLLGAGETQYF. The chain uses TRBV7-7 and TRBJ2-5; D may be TRBD1 (6 bases). The CDR3 length is 14 residues. Germline CDR1 is SSHAT and CDR2 is FNYEAQ (reference sequence).

The chain recombines TRBV5-1 with TRBJ1-1; no definite D call. The germline V and J ends were trimmed by 0 bases and 4 bases, with 1 base remaining between them. The germline V gene encodes CDR1 SGHRS and CDR2 YFSETQ. The CDR3 loop spans 11 amino acids. CDR3 DNA: TGCGCCAGCAGCTTGGGCACTGAAGCTTTCTTT. Encoded protein: CASSLGTEAFF.

The V and J genes are TRBV21-1 and TRBJ1-2; the D call of TRBD1 is as the table states it, not checked on the DNA. TRBV21-1 is labeled a pseudogene. The CDR3 contains 13 residues. CDR3 bases: TGTGCCAGCAGCTACAGGGCGGTGTGCGGCTACACCTTC. This codes for CASSYRAVCGYTF.

This chain joins TRBV11-2 and TRBJ2-7; no clear D gene. V was cut by 1 base and J by 5 bases, with 12 bases left in between. CDR1 and CDR2 from the germline V gene are SGHAT and FQNNGV. This CDR3 is built from 14 residues. In nucleotides, the CDR3 is TGTGCCAGCAGCTTAGGTACTGGCCTGGACGAGCAGTACTTC. It specifies CASSLGTGLDEQYF.

The V gene is TRBV27, the J gene TRBJ1-2; 10 bases are a match to TRBD1. V lost 6 bases and J lost 4; bases outside the gene matches: 5. Germline CDR1 and CDR2: MNHEY and SMNVEV (reference sequence). The CDR3 has 14 amino acids. The CDR3 DNA reads TGTGCCAGCAGACCCGGGACAGGGGTCTATGGCTACACCTTC. It is translated as CASRPGTGVYGYTF.

Concerning this clone: The junction shows a germline mismatch at one end, possibly a read error. CDR3 protein: CASSATGLNTEAFF. As DNA, the CDR3 is TGTGCCAGCAGCGCGACAGGGTTGAACACTGAAGCTTTTTTT. The chain employs TRBV7-9 and TRBJ1-1, with 7 bases fitting TRBD1. The CDR3 consists of 14 residues. Germline V gene lookup returns CDR1 SEHNR and CDR2 FQNEAQ (reference sequence). Full variable domain (remainder filled in from reference TRBV7-9 and TRBJ1-1): DTGVSQNPRHKITKRGQNVTFRCDPISEHNRLYWYRQTLGQGPEFLTYFQNEAQLEKSRLLSDRFSAERPKGSFSTLEIQRTEQGDSAMYLCASSATGLNTEAFFGQGTRLTVV.

This sequence joins TRBV5-4 and TRBJ2-7, with D unclear. The CDR3 is 14 residues long. Germline V gene sequence: CDR1 SGHNT, CDR2 YYREEE (reference sequence). Trimming shortened V by 0 bases and J by 1 base, and 8 bases separated the two germline ends. CDR3 residues: CASSLDWGSYEQYF. CDR3 sequence (DNA): TGTGCCAGCAGCTTGGATTGGGGTTCCTACGAGCAGTACTTC.

This clone showed up just a few times. This rearrangement joins TRBV4-1 to TRBJ2-2; D uncertain. Germline CDR1 reads MGHRA; CDR2 reads YSYEKL. The CDR3 is made up of 13 amino acids. The V and J ends lost 0 bases and 8 bases respectively, with 7 bases between them. The CDR3, as DNA: TGCGCCAGCAGCCAAGAATTGTCGGGGGAGCTGTTTTTT. Its translation is CASSQELSGELFF.

J is TRBJ2-5 and V is TRBV5-1, with D maybe TRBD2 (5 bases). Germline loops: CDR1 SGHRS, CDR2 YFSETQ. V was pared by 2 bases and J by 5 bases, with 13 bases between. CDR3 length equals 14 residues. The CDR3, as DNA: TGCGCCAGCAGCTTAGCTACTAGGAGGGAGACCCAGTACTTC. Translating gives CASSLATRRETQYF.

The chain links TRBV7-2 to TRBJ1-6, with 10 bases identical to TRBD1. The CDR3 loop spans 16 amino acids. Trimming cost V 4 bases and J 5 bases; bases outside gene matches: 5. Per the germline V gene, CDR1 is SGHTA and CDR2 is FQGNSA. CDR3 DNA sequence: TGTGCCAGCAGCTGGGGGACAGGGGAAGATAATTCACCCCTCCACTTT. It yields the protein CASSWGTGEDNSPLHF.

V gene TRBV19 combines with J gene TRBJ1-1, with D possibly matching TRBD1 (6 bases). Trimming took 6 bases from V and 1 from J, leaving 21 bases between them. CDR1 and CDR2 (germline): LNHDA, SQIVND (reference sequence). The CDR3 extends over 17 amino acids. The CDR3 spells CASSLSTGQGPNTEAFF. CDR3 in DNA: TGTGCCAGTAGCCTCTCTACAGGGCAGGGACCGAACACTGAAGCTTTCTTT.

This clone was seen just once. The chain links TRBV5-4 to TRBJ2-7; 8 bases fit TRBD1. Germline-derived CDR1 and CDR2 are SGHNT and YYREEE (reference sequence). This CDR3 region has 14 residues. V was clipped by 4 bases and J by 2 bases; unmatched bases: 5. CDR3 sequence (DNA): TGTGCCAGCAGCATCCGGGACAGGCCCTACGAGCAGTACTTC. It is translated as CASSIRDRPYEQYF.

This rearrangement joins TRBV4-1 to TRBJ2-3; 10 positions agree with TRBD2. Germline V gives CDR1 MGHRA, CDR2 YSYEKL. The V and J ends lost 4 bases and 3 bases, in that order; junction bases with no gene match: 10. The CDR3 length is 17 residues. CDR3 in DNA: TGCGCCAGCAGCCGGGGTTCTAGCGGGGGTCTTACAGATACGCAGTATTTT. It specifies CASSRGSSGGLTDTQYF.

The rearrangement uses TRBV10-3 and TRBJ2-7, with 9 bases fitting TRBD1. V lost 10 bases, J lost 2 bases, and 9 bases stayed unmatched. The CDR3 sequence is 14 residues long. Germline V gives CDR1 ENHRY, CDR2 SYGVKD. The CDR3 here is CASRTGTGPYEQYF. The DNA of the CDR3 is TGTGCCAGCAGAACCGGGACAGGGCCCTACGAGCAGTACTTC.

V gene TRBV4-2 combines with J gene TRBJ2-2; TRBD2 is a possible D gene (5 bases). Germline-derived CDR1 and CDR2 are LGHNA and YNFKEQ. V dropped 2 bases and J dropped 6 bases, with 22 bases sitting between them. This CDR3 contains 18 residues. In DNA, the CDR3 is TGTGCCAGCAGCCAAAGGGAGAGGGCTCAACCTGGCCCCGGGGAGCTGTTTTTT. Its protein product is CASSQRERAQPGPGELFF.

The rearrangement joins TRBV7-8 to TRBJ1-4, with TRBD1 matching over 8 bases. The germline CDR1 and CDR2 sequences are SGHVS and FQNEAQ. The length of the CDR3 is 14 residues. V lost 3 bases, J lost 7 bases, and 4 bases stayed unmatched. The CDR3 sequence: CASSFTGGFEKLFF. Here the CDR3 DNA reads TGTGCCAGCAGCTTTACAGGGGGGTTTGAAAAACTGTTTTTT.

The chain uses TRBV7-2 and TRBJ2-1, with D perhaps TRBD2 (6 bases). The CDR3 runs 16 residues. Germline V gene data show CDR1 as SGHTA and CDR2 as FQGNSA. V was pared by 5 bases and J by 0 bases, with 14 bases between. CDR3 bases: TGTGCCAGCAGCCCCGAAGCCGGGAGCTCCTACAATGAGCAGTTCTTC. Translating gives CASSPEAGSSYNEQFF.